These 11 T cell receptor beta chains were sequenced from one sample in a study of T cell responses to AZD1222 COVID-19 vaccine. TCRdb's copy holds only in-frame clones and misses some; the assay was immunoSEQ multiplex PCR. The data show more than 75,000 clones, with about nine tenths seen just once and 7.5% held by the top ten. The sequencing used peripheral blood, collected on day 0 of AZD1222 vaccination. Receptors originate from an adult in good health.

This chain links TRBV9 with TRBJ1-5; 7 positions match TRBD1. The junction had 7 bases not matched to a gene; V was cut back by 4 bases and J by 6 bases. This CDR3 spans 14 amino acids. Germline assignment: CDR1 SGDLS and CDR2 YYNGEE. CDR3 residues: CASSYRGYGQPQHF. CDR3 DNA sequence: TGTGCCAGCAGCTACAGGGGTTACGGTCAGCCCCAGCATTTT.

CDR3 loop: CASSYPAGGPEQFF. The CDR3 DNA reads as TGTGCCAGCAGTTACCCCGCGGGGGGGCCTGAGCAGTTCTTC. This rearrangement joins TRBV6-5 to TRBJ2-1; 9 nucleotides agree with TRBD2. Losses at the gene ends were 2 bases for V and 9 bases for J; bases not matched to a gene: 5. Germline CDR1 is MNHEY and CDR2 is SVGAGI. The CDR3 extends over 14 amino acids.

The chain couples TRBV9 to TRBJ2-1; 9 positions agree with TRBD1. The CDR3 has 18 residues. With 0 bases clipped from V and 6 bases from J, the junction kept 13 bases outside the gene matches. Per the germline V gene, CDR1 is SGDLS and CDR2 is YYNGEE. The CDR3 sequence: CASSVATRGQGLGNEQFF. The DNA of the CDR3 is TGTGCCAGCAGCGTAGCTACCAGGGGACAGGGCTTGGGCAATGAGCAGTTCTTC.

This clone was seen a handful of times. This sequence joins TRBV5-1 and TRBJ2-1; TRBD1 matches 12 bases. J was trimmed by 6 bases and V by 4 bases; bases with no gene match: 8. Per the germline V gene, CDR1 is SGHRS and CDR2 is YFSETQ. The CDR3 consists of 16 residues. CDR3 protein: CASSPRGQGAVNEQFF. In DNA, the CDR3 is TGCGCCAGCAGCCCTCGGGGACAGGGGGCTGTCAATGAGCAGTTCTTC.

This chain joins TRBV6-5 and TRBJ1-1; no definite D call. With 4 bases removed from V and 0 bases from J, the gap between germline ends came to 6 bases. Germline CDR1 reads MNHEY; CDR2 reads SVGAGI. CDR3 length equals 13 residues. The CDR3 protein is CASSSVMNTEAFF. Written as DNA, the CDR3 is TGTGCCAGCAGTTCGGTGATGAACACTGAAGCTTTCTTT.

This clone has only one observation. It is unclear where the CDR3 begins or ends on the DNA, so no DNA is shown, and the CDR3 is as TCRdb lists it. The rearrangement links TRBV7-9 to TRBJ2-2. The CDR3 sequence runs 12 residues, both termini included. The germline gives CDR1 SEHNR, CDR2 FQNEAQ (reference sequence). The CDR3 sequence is CASSFGNGELFF.

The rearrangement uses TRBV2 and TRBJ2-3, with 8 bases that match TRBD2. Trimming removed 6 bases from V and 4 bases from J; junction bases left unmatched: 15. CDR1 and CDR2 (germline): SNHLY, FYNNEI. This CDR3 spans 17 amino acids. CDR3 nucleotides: TGTGCCAGCAGGGACACTAGGCGGGGGGAAGGAGCAGATACGCAGTATTTT. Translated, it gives CASRDTRRGEGADTQYF.

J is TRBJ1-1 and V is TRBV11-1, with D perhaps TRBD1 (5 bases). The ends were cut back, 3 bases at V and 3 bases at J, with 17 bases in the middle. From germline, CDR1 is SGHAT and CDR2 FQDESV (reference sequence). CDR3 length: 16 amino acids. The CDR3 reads CASSLRGDGGDTEAFF. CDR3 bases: TGTGCCAGCAGCTTGAGAGGGGATGGGGGGGACACTGAAGCTTTCTTT. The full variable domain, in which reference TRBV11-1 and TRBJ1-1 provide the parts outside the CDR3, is EAEVAQSPRYKITEKSQAVAFWCDPISGHATLYWYRQILGQGPELLVQFQDESVVDDSQLPKDRFSAERLKGVDSTLKIQPAELGDSAMYLCASSLRGDGGDTEAFFGQGTRLTVV.

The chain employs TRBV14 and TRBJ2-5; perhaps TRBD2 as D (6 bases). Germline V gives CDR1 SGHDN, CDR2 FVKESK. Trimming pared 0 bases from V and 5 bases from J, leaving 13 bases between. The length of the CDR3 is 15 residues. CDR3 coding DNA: TGTGCCAGCAGCCAAGATTACGGGAGTTACGAGACCCAGTACTTC. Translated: CASSQDYGSYETQYF. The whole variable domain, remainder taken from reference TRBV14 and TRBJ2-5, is EAGVTQFPSHSVIEKGQTVTLRCDPISGHDNLYWYRRVMGKEIKFLLHFVKESKQDESGMPNNRFLAERTGGTYSTLKVQPAELEDSGVYFCASSQDYGSYETQYFGPGTRLLVL.

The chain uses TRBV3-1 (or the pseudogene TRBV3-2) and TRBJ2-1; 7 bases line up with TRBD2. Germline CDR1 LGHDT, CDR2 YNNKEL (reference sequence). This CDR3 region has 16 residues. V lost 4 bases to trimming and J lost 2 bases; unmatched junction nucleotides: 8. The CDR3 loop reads CASSPVGDYAYNEQFF. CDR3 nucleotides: TGTGCCAGCAGCCCCGTCGGGGACTACGCCTACAATGAGCAGTTCTTC.

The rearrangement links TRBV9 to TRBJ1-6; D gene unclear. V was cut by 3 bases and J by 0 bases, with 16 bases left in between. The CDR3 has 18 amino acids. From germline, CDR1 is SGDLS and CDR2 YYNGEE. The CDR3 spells CASSGEVDPSSYNSPLHF. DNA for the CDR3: TGTGCCAGCAGCGGTGAGGTGGACCCGAGCTCCTATAATTCACCCCTCCACTTT.